This entry is about one TCR beta chain. Its antigen is currently not known. Base qualities are not provided; no much larger clone lies one nucleotide away. These data come from a study of cytomegalovirus exposure and HLA in healthy donors (dated by TCRdb to the late 2010s). For the wider study: According to an earlier analysis of a few hundred of the donors, about 179 million T cells yielded 120 million or so unique TCR beta sequences and more than 250 Gb of sequence data. In a later genetic analysis, genome-wide SNP genotypes for 398 of the 666 donors were used, and that subset was treated as a discovery cohort. The number of typed donors differed by locus: roughly 629-640 for A, B, C, DRB1 and DQB1; some 540 for DQA1; over 600 for DPA1; and around 490 for DPB1. Of the approximately 400 genotyped donors, approximately 83% fell in the genetic ancestry cluster associated with self-reported Caucasian donors. In the later analysis, no new phenotypic data were used to find candidate immune exposures; instead, reliance was placed on TCR beta sequences and their occurrence across donors. Because of strong linkage in the cohort, 4 to 6 DR-DQ haplotypes were treated as single units for association and clustering. To predict cytomegalovirus infection status, the study combined high-throughput TCR immunosequencing, statistical association of individual TCRs with disease status, and machine learning. Donor age, sex, ethnicity and CMV serostatus were compiled together with the repertoire data. The study aimed to test whether signatures of past pathogen exposure could be identified by cataloging public T cell receptors. Among roughly 370 genotyped donors of the cohort, an average of around 240,000 unique TCR beta nucleotide sequences were sequenced per donor, roughly a sixth of them non-productive. To study patterns of TCR occurrence, a later analysis re-analyzed previously published TCR beta repertoires from several hundred donors and added high-resolution HLA genotyping. HLA typing included class I and class II loci at four-digit resolution. The study profiled the T cell repertoires of hundreds of subjects by immunosequencing and related them to cytomegalovirus serostatus. Along with the approximately 700-subject first cohort, a separate validation cohort of approximately 110 different subjects was used. To decide whether each TCR beta V gene segment behaved as functional or pseudogenic, an earlier analysis of over 500 of the donors relied on high-throughput TCR beta sequencing. An early release covering over 500 HLA-typed donors comprised about 310 gigabases of sequencing data and 65 million to 100 million unique TCR sequences. All discovery cohort repertoires had been generated using a single sequencing platform. The paper's findings and limits, for the study overall: A later analysis associated about 17,000 TCR beta sequences with specific HLA alleles at a false discovery rate of 0.05. Compared with the approximately 720-donor mean, donors in an Asian-associated ancestry cluster had fewer N-insertions in productive TCRs, according to a later genetic analysis. A few of the identified cytomegalovirus-associated TCR beta chains were confirmed in vitro to be specific for cytomegalovirus antigens. A cluster of highly shared sequence variants was judged likely to be a technical artifact of the sequencing pipeline. In the study, approximately 160 TCR beta chains were listed as associated with cytomegalovirus. In a later analysis, the rate of TCR association differed among HLA loci, with DRB1 alleles having the most associated TCRs and HLA-C alleles having the fewest. Several of the top co-occurrence clusters appeared to be linked to parvovirus B19, influenza, CMV and Epstein-Barr virus, according to a later analysis. Most TCR sequences were seen in very few donors, while some public TCRs were found in many individuals. Because some donors lacked HLA typing at each locus, the association tests relied only on the typed subset. This cohort had only TCR beta chains sequenced, and the lack of alpha or paired-chain data limited which features could be detected. A further reported finding was that TCR beta sequences accurately predicted the HLA-A and HLA-B alleles for most subjects in the first cohort. The authors suggested that the approach could potentially be extended to other disease states and immunological phenotypes. V-gene and J-gene trimming of TCR beta chains was associated with a missense DCLRE1C variant in a later genetic analysis, and the association was replicated in an independent cohort. A later analysis found that HLA-associated TCR beta chains were more clonally expanded and had lower generation probabilities than equally common non-associated chains. Roughly uniform sequencing depth across donors was assumed in presence/absence analyses, although this assumption may not hold. Linkage disequilibrium might explain the correlated functional status among segregating V segments, but an unknown experimental factor could not be ruled out. CMV serostatus was the only immune exposure information available for the cohort. A later analysis found that most CMV-associated TCR beta chains appeared HLA-restricted, with HLA associations seemingly driven largely by CMV exposure. An earlier analysis of around 500 of the donors showed that most TCR beta V segments appeared in productive rearrangements either about 87% or about 30% of the time, which broadly matched IMGT annotations. Strong co-occurrence of HLA alleles, especially DR and DQ, made assigning TCR associations to individual alleles difficult. The earlier analysis of a few hundred of the donors excluded roughly 17 rarely observed V segments, including chromosome 9 orphons, because counts were too low. Some IMGT-functional V segments, including TRBV6-2 and TRBV6-3, could not be told apart with the 87-base-pair reads, so those segments were excluded. The classifier was reported to diagnose cytomegalovirus status with high specificity and sensitivity in both the original and validation cohorts.

Receptor libraries were prepared by the immunoSEQ multiplex PCR assay. For the multiplex PCR, a mixture combining 60 forward primers for TCR Vbeta segments and 13 reverse primers for TCR Jbeta segments was used. A multiplex PCR assay on genomic DNA amplified the CDR3 region of rearranged TCR beta genes. Amplified TCR beta libraries were sequenced as 87-base-pair reads on the Illumina HiSeq System. Turning to the authors' computational methods: A later analysis tallied approximately 87 million unique TCR beta chains across the 666 repertoires, and about 12 million of those chains were shared by two or more donors. Raw reads were error-corrected and collapsed into unique sequences with a nearest-neighbor algorithm that merged closely related sequences to remove PCR and sequencing errors. CDR3 sequences were aligned to IMGT reference sequences to assign V, D and J gene segments. For a sequence to be retained, at least a six-nucleotide match to both a V gene segment and a J gene segment was required. A rearrangement counted as productive if the CDR3 had no stop codons and remained in frame with V and J, and every other rearrangement counted as non-productive. Following IMGT convention, CDR3 was defined as the stretch from the second conserved V-encoded cysteine to the conserved J-encoded phenylalanine. In an earlier analysis of 550 to 650 of the donors, sequences lacking an unambiguous match to a single V gene segment were excluded. In an earlier analysis of 450 to 750 of the donors, a V segment was called functional when productive rearrangements were above 56.7%, and segregating when the standard deviation between donors exceeded 5%. A statistical classification framework was built for diagnosing cytomegalovirus status from the catalog of TCR beta chain sequences. A later analysis assigned V and J genes by comparing TCR nucleotide sequences with IMGT/GENE-DB human TR gene sequences. In a later analysis, CDR3 sequences and most-parsimonious VDJ recombination scenarios were assigned using the TCRdist pipeline. A later analysis defined each TCR beta chain by its CDR3 amino acid sequence plus V-gene family, and excluded reads lacking a unique V-gene family. In a later analysis, fewer than 650 highly shared, low-generation-probability nucleotide sequences were removed to address suspected cross-contamination and a sequencing artifact. In a later analysis, a clonal expansion index was calculated for each public chain from normalized within-repertoire ranks of inferred template counts. In a later analysis, generation probabilities were computed with a VDJ recombination model fitted to out-of-frame rearrangements, and the resulting probabilities were checked against IGoR. In a later analysis, TCR-TCR, TCR-HLA and TCR-CMV co-occurrence was scored with hypergeometric tests, and a repertoire-size bias correction was applied to TCR pairs. To estimate false discovery rates, a later analysis permuted the HLA or CMV assignments 20 times. A later analysis grouped co-occurring TCRs with DBSCAN, adding TCRdist sequence similarity when clustering within HLA-allele-positive subsets. For co-occurrence clustering, repertoires with fewer than 30,000 or more than 120,000 public chains were excluded, along with roughly 5 repertoires with anomalous nucleotide sharing. Not all clones reach the TCRdb copy of this immuneACCESS table, which keeps in-frame sequences only. Checked studies attribute under half of the gap to unresolved V genes and leave the rest unexplained. V, J and clone size derive from that table, while D and trimming were established from the DNA sequence. The sample table records 200,000 to 250,000 clones; over 65% of these occur just once. The ten largest clones add up to 0.63% of the sample.

The cohort consisted of some 730 healthy bone marrow donors. Cohort members were all nominally healthy when sampled, although unrecorded immune exposures were likely present. The donor was CMV seronegative and belonged to the group of 352 seronegative cohort members. Each donor provided a peripheral blood sample, and peripheral blood mononuclear cells were used for TCR beta sequencing. The Qiagen DNeasy Blood Extraction Kit was used to extract genomic DNA from the blood cell samples. V is pruned by 0 bases and J by 6 bases, leaving 8 bases of the junction without a gene match. The CDR3 contains 15 residues, cysteine and phenylalanine counted. Of all the DNA, just the CDR3 is kept, 45 bases in frame from base 1. As encoded in the germline V gene, CDR1 is SGHRS while CDR2 is YFSETQ.

Sample: PBMCs. The TCR was taken from a young man in good health and CMV-seronegative. The sequence links TRBV5-1 to TRBJ2-7, and 8 bases in between align with TRBD1. The nucleotides read TGCGCCAGCAGCTTGGCCCCCACAGGGGGAGGCGAGCAGTACTTC. This translates into CASSLAPTGGGEQYF.